This T cell receptor beta chain was observed in a study of blood T cell repertoires in COVID-19. The wider study: PBMCs, B-cell-depleted T cells, or T cells provided the cDNA or gDNA that made up the material.

Assay: immunoSEQ multiplex PCR; the TCRdb copy retains only in-frame clones and omits some. Of roughly 75,000 clones listed, around 79% are singletons. The CDR3 has 16 amino acids. The germline gives CDR1 SGHRS, CDR2 YFSETQ. J gave up 4 bases and V 1 base, and 9 bases lay outside the gene matches. Sequencing was done on a sample of peripheral blood. V usage is TRBV5-1 and J usage is TRBJ2-7, with 9 bases that match TRBD2. This clonotype was obtained from a man in his fifties or sixties with acute or convalescent COVID-19. CDR3 amino acids: CASSLLAGAGVYEQYF. CDR3 coding DNA: TGCGCCAGCAGCTTGTTAGCGGGGGCCGGGGTGTACGAGCAGTACTTC.